Below, 17 T cell receptor beta chains from the same sample are listed, as sequenced in a study of shared clonotypes between healthy human individuals. Generated by immunoSEQ multiplex PCR, the TCRdb table keeps only in-frame clones and is missing some. The table includes around 2.5 million clones, 93% detected once. Sequencing used naive CD4+ T cells from PBMCs. Regarding subset: CD45RA+ positively selected. The source is a man aged 18 to 35 in good health. Some clones in this sample may be carry-over from other donors' samples.

This clone showed up just once. This chain joins TRBV19 and TRBJ1-3; D gene unclear. Trimming removed 3 bases at V and 0 bases at J, with 15 bases between. Germline V gene sequence: CDR1 LNHDA, CDR2 SQIVND (reference sequence). The CDR3 has 17 amino acids. CDR3 amino acids: CASSIFQDPLSGNTIYF. For the CDR3, the DNA is TGTGCCAGTAGTATCTTCCAGGACCCTCTCTCTGGAAACACCATATATTTT. Looking up the rest from reference TRBV19 and TRBJ1-3 gives the full variable domain: DGGITQSPKYLFRKEGQNVTLSCEQNLNHDAMYWYRQDPGQGLRLIYYSQIVNDFQKGDIAEGYSVSREKKESFPLTVTSAQKNPTAFYLCASSIFQDPLSGNTIYFGEGSWLTVV.

The chain employs TRBV9 and TRBJ2-1; the match to TRBD1 covers 7 bases. CDR3 length equals 12 residues. Germline V gene data show CDR1 as SGDLS and CDR2 as YYNGEE. V dropped 5 bases and J dropped 7; count of bases not matched to a gene: 3. The CDR3 coding sequence is TGTGCCAGCAGTGACAGGGATAATGAGCAGTTCTTC. Amino acid sequence: CASSDRDNEQFF.

The chain couples TRBV28 to TRBJ2-7; 8 nucleotides line up with TRBD2. The CDR3 loop spans 13 amino acids. J lost 8 bases, V lost 5 bases, and 8 bases had no gene match. Germline assignment: CDR1 MDHEN and CDR2 SYDVKM. The CDR3 protein is CASSTSGGTKQYF. The CDR3 DNA follows: TGTGCCAGCAGTACTAGCGGAGGTACGAAGCAGTACTTC. The full variable domain, with the rest looked up from reference TRBV28 and TRBJ2-7, is DVKVTQSSRYLVKRTGEKVFLECVQDMDHENMFWYRQDPGLGLRLIYFSYDVKMKEKGDIPEGYSVSREKKERFSLILESASTNQTSMYLCASSTSGGTKQYFGPGTRLTVT.

This rearrangement joins TRBV7-9 to TRBJ2-1; either TRBD1 or TRBD2 may fit D (5 bases each). Germline V gene data show CDR1 as SEHNR and CDR2 as FQNEAQ (reference sequence). Trimming took 1 base from V and 6 from J, leaving 19 bases between them. The CDR3 has 17 amino acids. The CDR3 is CASSLELGTRRVNEQFF. DNA for the CDR3: TGTGCCAGCAGCTTAGAACTTGGGACCAGACGCGTCAATGAGCAGTTCTTC.

The chain links TRBV25-1 to TRBJ2-5, with 9 bases matching TRBD1. The CDR3 contains 14 residues. Per the germline V gene, CDR1 is MGHDK and CDR2 is SYGVNS. J lost 3 bases, V lost 4 bases, and 3 bases had no gene match. The CDR3 region is CASSVDRGEETQYF. The DNA for the CDR3 is TGTGCCAGCAGTGTGGACAGGGGAGAAGAGACCCAGTACTTC.

The chain couples TRBV7-9 to TRBJ2-1, with 8 bases identical to TRBD2. Germline values: CDR1 SEHNR, CDR2 FQNEAQ (reference sequence). The CDR3 has 13 residues. Trimming took 7 bases from V and 8 from J; bases not matched to a gene: 7. CDR3 DNA sequence: TGTGCCAGCAACCGAGCGGGAGAGGATGAGCAGTTCTTC. Its translation is CASNRAGEDEQFF. Variable domain in full (rest from reference TRBV7-9 and TRBJ2-1): DTGVSQNPRHKITKRGQNVTFRCDPISEHNRLYWYRQTLGQGPEFLTYFQNEAQLEKSRLLSDRFSAERPKGSFSTLEIQRTEQGDSAMYLCASNRAGEDEQFFGPGTRLTVL.

The V and J genes are TRBV15 and TRBJ1-3, with D uncertain. This CDR3 contains 18 residues. The V end lost 1 base, the J end lost 0 bases, and 16 bases lay between the germline ends. In germline, CDR1 is LNHNV, CDR2 YYDKDF (reference sequence). CDR3 nucleotide sequence: TGTGCCACCAGCAGAGGGCCGCCATCCTTGCACTCTGGAAACACCATATATTTT. It translates to CATSRGPPSLHSGNTIYF.

V and J are TRBV6-5 and TRBJ2-7, with 7 bases identical to TRBD2. The CDR3 loop spans 14 amino acids. CDR1 and CDR2 from the germline V gene are MNHEY and SVGAGI. The V and J ends lost 2 bases and 2 bases, in that order; junction bases with no gene match: 3. Here the CDR3 reads CASSYASGAYEQYF. DNA of the CDR3: TGTGCCAGCAGTTACGCTAGCGGTGCCTACGAGCAGTACTTC.

The chain combines TRBV28 with TRBJ2-1; D remains ambiguous. Germline V gene sequence: CDR1 MDHEN, CDR2 SYDVKM. V lost 4 bases and J lost 4, with 14 bases in between. This CDR3 contains 15 residues. As DNA, the CDR3 is TGTGCCAGCAGTTCCTCACCCATTTCTTACAATGAGCAGTTCTTC. Protein sequence: CASSSSPISYNEQFF.

The chain employs TRBV18 and TRBJ2-2; 12 nucleotides match TRBD2. The CDR3 contains 16 residues. The ends lost 3 bases at V and 7 bases at J; junction bases unmatched: 6. Germline CDR1 reads KGHSH; CDR2 reads LQKENI. The CDR3 nucleotides read TGTGCCAGCTCACCGACTAGCGGGAGAACGGTCGGGGAGCTGTTTTTT. Protein: CASSPTSGRTVGELFF.

The chain is built from TRBV19 and TRBJ2-1; 12 positions agree with TRBD2. The J segment lost 7 bases and the V segment lost 5 bases, leaving 9 bases of the junction unmatched. Germline CDR1 and CDR2: LNHDA and SQIVND (reference sequence). This CDR3 is built from 16 residues. The DNA of the CDR3 is TGTGCCAGTAGTGCCCAGGGACTAGCGGGCTCAAATGAGCAGTTCTTC. Residues: CASSAQGLAGSNEQFF. Full variable domain (outside the CDR3, taken from reference TRBV19 and TRBJ2-1): DGGITQSPKYLFRKEGQNVTLSCEQNLNHDAMYWYRQDPGQGLRLIYYSQIVNDFQKGDIAEGYSVSREKKESFPLTVTSAQKNPTAFYLCASSAQGLAGSNEQFFGPGTRLTVL.

The chain recombines TRBV18 with TRBJ2-1; D gene ambiguous. The CDR3 is 14 amino acids. CDR1 is KGHSH and CDR2 is LQKENI in the germline V gene. V lost 6 bases to trimming and J lost 4 bases, with 13 bases between them. CDR3 loop: CASSGDKQYNEQFF. The CDR3 DNA sequence: TGTGCCAGCTCGGGCGACAAGCAATACAATGAGCAGTTCTTC.

The chain links TRBV28 to TRBJ2-7; 7 bases are a match to TRBD1. Germline CDR1 is MDHEN and CDR2 is SYDVKM. The CDR3 runs to 15 residues. Trimming cost V 6 bases and J 3 bases; bases outside gene matches: 11. The CDR3: CASSRLGQINYEQYF. In DNA form, the CDR3 reads TGTGCCAGCAGCCGATTGGGACAGATAAACTACGAGCAGTACTTC.

The chain links TRBV5-1 to TRBJ2-2; 9 bases are shared with TRBD2. V dropped 4 bases and J dropped 2; count of bases not matched to a gene: 6. The germline gives CDR1 SGHRS, CDR2 YFSETQ. This CDR3 is built from 16 residues. The CDR3: CASSVGLAVNTGELFF. CDR3 bases: TGCGCCAGCAGCGTGGGACTAGCAGTCAACACCGGGGAGCTGTTTTTT. Using reference TRBV5-1 and TRBJ2-2 for the parts outside the CDR3, the full variable domain is KAGVTQTPRYLIKTRGQQVTLSCSPISGHRSVSWYQQTPGQGLQFLFEYFSETQRNKGNFPGRFSGRQFSNSRSEMNVSTLELGDSALYLCASSVGLAVNTGELFFGEGSRLTVL.

The V and J genes are TRBV5-4 and TRBJ2-1; D gene ambiguous. CDR1 SGHNT and CDR2 YYREEE come from the germline V gene (reference sequence). V lost 2 bases to trimming and J lost 2 bases, with 17 bases between them. CDR3 length: 17 residues. The CDR3 nucleotides read TGTGCCAGCAGCTTACGACTCACTCCGGTCCCCTACAATGAGCAGTTCTTC. Its translation: CASSLRLTPVPYNEQFF.

The gene calls are TRBV4-1 and TRBJ2-7, with D perhaps matching TRBD1 (6 bases). CDR1 and CDR2 (germline): MGHRA, YSYEKL. V was cut by 4 bases and J by 4 bases, with 14 bases left in between. This CDR3 comprises 14 residues. CDR3 in DNA: TGCGCCAGCAGCCCTATGGACAGATCTTACGAGCAGTACTTC. Residues: CASSPMDRSYEQYF.

The rearrangement uses TRBV30 and TRBJ2-2; 7 bases fit TRBD1. The CDR3 totals 15 residues. The germline V gene encodes CDR1 GTSNPN and CDR2 SVGIG (reference sequence). Germline trimming cut 3 bases from V and 1 base from J; bases unmatched to any gene: 5. The CDR3 DNA reads as TGTGCCTGGAGCCTATACAGGGGGAACACCGGGGAGCTGTTTTTT. Protein product: CAWSLYRGNTGELFF.